This entry lists 28 T cell receptor beta chains sequenced from one sample in a study of T cells in Graves' hyperthyroidism and ophthalmopathy. The source material, RNA transcripts, was used to amplify TCR beta CDR3 regions. A set of HTBI primers served as the primers for a first-round RT-PCR of the TCR CDR3. TCRdb reprocessed the multiplex PCR reads via MiXCR and lists one record per CDR3 protein. The repertoire has around 34,000 distinct CDR3 sequences, around half of them found once; the top ten carry 20% to 30%. Sample: blood. The receptor set was obtained from a woman between 35 and 50 years old with Graves' ophthalmopathy.

The chain combines TRBV5-1 with TRBJ1-1; tentative D call: TRBD1 (5 bases). V was trimmed by 2 bases and J by 5 bases, leaving 10 bases between them. The CDR3 sequence is 13 residues long. Germline CDR1 and CDR2: SGHRS and YFSETQ. The CDR3 bases are TGCGCCAGCAGCTTCAGGGATGGGACTGAAGCTTTCTTT. This encodes CASSFRDGTEAFF. Full variable domain (rest looked up from reference TRBV5-1 and TRBJ1-1): KAGVTQTPRYLIKTRGQQVTLSCSPISGHRSVSWYQQTPGQGLQFLFEYFSETQRNKGNFPGRFSGRQFSNSRSEMNVSTLELGDSALYLCASSFRDGTEAFFGQGTRLTVV.

In the case of this clonotype: Just one base apart from a much larger clone, this may be a read error. The chain links TRBV6-2 or TRBV6-3 to TRBJ1-6, with D perhaps matching TRBD1 (5 bases). Germline-derived CDR1 and CDR2 are MNHEY and SVGEGT. CDR3 length: 16 residues. CDR3 bases: TGTGCCAGCAGTTACTCAAGCCACAGGATGAGTTCACCCCCCCACTTT. Encoded protein: CASSYSSHRMSSPPHF.

The rearrangement joins TRBV9 to TRBJ2-1; 9 bases map to TRBD2. The V and J ends lost 0 bases and 1 base, in that order; junction bases with no gene match: 2. The CDR3 spans 16 residues. Germline V CDR1 and CDR2: SGDLS, YYNGEE. The CDR3 spells CASSVASGRSYNEQFF. In nucleotides, the CDR3 is TGTGCCAGCAGCGTAGCCAGCGGGAGGTCCTACAATGAGCAGTTCTTC.

Ten or more counts support this clonotype. The V call is TRBV4-1, the J call TRBJ1-6; 11 bases match TRBD1. This CDR3 has 15 residues. Germline lookup yields CDR1 MGHRA and CDR2 YSYEKL. J lost 10 bases, V lost 4 bases, and 6 bases had no gene match. CDR3 region: CASSPGQGAGSPLHF. The CDR3, as DNA: TGCGCCAGCAGCCCCGGACAGGGGGCAGGGTCACCCCTCCACTTT.

The sample holds many counts of this clonotype. The rearrangement joins TRBV14 to TRBJ2-7; 12 bases line up with TRBD2. The V and J ends lost 4 bases and 5 bases, in that order; junction bases with no gene match: 6. The CDR3 sequence is 15 residues long. CDR1 is SGHDN and CDR2 is FVKESK in the germline V gene. CDR3 coding DNA: TGTGCCAGCAGCCTCCCGACTAGCGGGAGCGACGAGCAGTACTTC. Protein: CASSLPTSGSDEQYF.

The rearrangement joins TRBV24-1 to TRBJ2-7; a weak D match, TRBD1 (6 bases). The V gene's germline CDR1 is KGHDR and CDR2 SFDVKD. Trimming took off 12 bases at V and 0 bases at J, with 8 bases between the two ends. The CDR3 contains 11 residues. CDR3 protein: CARDTSYEQYF. The CDR3 nucleotides are TGTGCCCGGGACACCTCCTACGAGCAGTACTTC.

The rearrangement joins TRBV12-3 or TRBV12-4 to TRBJ2-7; the match to TRBD1 covers 8 bases. The CDR3 has 18 amino acids. J gave up 10 bases and V 7 bases, and 27 bases lay outside the gene matches. The CDR3 protein is CASTRAGQGRPTLRPQYF. DNA of the CDR3: TGTGCCAGCACCCGCGCTGGACAGGGTAGACCAACCCTTCGCCCCCAGTACTTC.

This clonotype was recorded many times. The chain uses TRBV3-1 and TRBJ1-1, with D uncertain. Germline V lookup: CDR1 LGHDT, CDR2 YNNKEL (reference sequence). The length of the CDR3 is 13 residues. V lost 0 bases to trimming and J lost 7 bases, with 9 bases between them. CDR3 protein: CASSQESVSEAFF. The CDR3 DNA reads TGTGCCAGCAGCCAAGAGTCCGTTAGTGAAGCTTTCTTT.

In DNA form, the CDR3 reads TGTGCCAGCAGCTTGGGGACTAGCGGGAGGCGTGAGCAGTTCTTC. Its translation is CASSLGTSGRREQFF. The chain combines TRBV11-2 with TRBJ2-1, with TRBD2 matching 15 bases. This CDR3 is built from 15 residues. V lost 3 bases to trimming and J lost 9 bases; unmatched junction nucleotides: 3. Germline V gene sequence: CDR1 SGHAT, CDR2 FQNNGV.

This clonotype appeared many times. The gene calls are TRBV6-2 or TRBV6-3 and TRBJ1-5; tentative D call: TRBD1 (6 bases). The germline V and J ends were trimmed by 9 bases and 0 bases, with 12 bases remaining between them. Germline values: CDR1 MNHEY, CDR2 SVGEGT. The CDR3 covers 14 residues. The CDR3 sequence: CASGGQNSNQPQHF. The CDR3 region has the DNA TGTGCCAGTGGAGGACAGAATAGCAATCAGCCCCAGCATTTT.

The genes are TRBV13 and TRBJ2-6, with 7 nucleotides matching TRBD1. The CDR3 loop spans 18 amino acids. The J segment lost 0 bases and the V segment lost 1 base, leaving 6 bases of the junction unmatched. Germline V CDR1 and CDR2: PRHDT, FYEKMQ (reference sequence). CDR3 sequence: CASSLETGSYSGANVLTF. The CDR3, as DNA: TGTGCCAGCAGCTTAGAGACAGGGAGCTACTCTGGGGCCAACGTCCTGACTTTC.

The CDR3 nucleotides read TGCAGTGCTAGAGGGACAGAGAATCAGCCCCAGTACTTC. Protein: CSARGTENQPQYF. The V gene is TRBV20-1, the J gene TRBJ2-5; weak D call: TRBD1 (6 bases). The V gene lost 1 base and the J gene lost 9 bases, with 15 bases spanning the gap. In germline, CDR1 is DFQATT, CDR2 SNEGSKA (reference sequence). The CDR3 totals 13 residues.

This clonotype showed up many times. The rearrangement joins TRBV28 to TRBJ2-7; 9 positions match TRBD1. Per germline, CDR1 MDHEN and CDR2 SYDVKM. CDR3 size: 15 residues. The V gene end was trimmed by 2 bases and the J gene end by 1 base; junction bases not matched to a gene: 3. Written as DNA, the CDR3 is TGTGCCAGCAGTTTAGGGACAGGGAAATCCTACGAGCAGTACTTC. Translated, it gives CASSLGTGKSYEQYF.

This clonotype has more than one count but fewer than ten. This rearrangement joins TRBV20-1 to TRBJ2-7, with D possibly being TRBD2 (6 bases). The ends were cut back, 6 bases at V and 12 bases at J, with 18 bases in the middle. CDR3 size: 11 residues. Germline loops: CDR1 DFQATT, CDR2 SNEGSKA (reference sequence). The CDR3 DNA reads TGCAGTGCAACCGACGGGACTCTGGGGTACTTC. As protein: CSATDGTLGYF.

This chain connects TRBV7-6 to TRBJ2-5; D is unresolved. From germline, CDR1 is SGHVS and CDR2 FNYEAQ. V was clipped by 1 base and J by 9 bases, with 12 bases between them. The length of the CDR3 is 13 residues. The CDR3, as DNA: TGTGCCAGCAGCTTAGATCTGAATCAGCCCCAGTACTTC. It translates to CASSLDLNQPQYF.

The chain recombines TRBV13 with TRBJ1-1; a weak D match, TRBD1 (6 bases). Germline V gene lookup returns CDR1 PRHDT and CDR2 FYEKMQ (reference sequence). Between the trimmed V and J ends, which lost 1 base and 7 bases, there was a span of 10 bases. This CDR3 contains 13 residues. Here the CDR3 DNA reads TGTGCCAGCAGCTTAGAGGGGGTTAGTGAAGCTTTCTTT. Translating gives CASSLEGVSEAFF.

A word on this clonotype: The CDR3 does not end in the conserved phenylalanine or tryptophan, so this is likely a read error. Because the CDR3's place on the DNA is in doubt, the DNA is left out and the CDR3 is given as listed by TCRdb. The chain has TRBV7-2 and TRBJ2-3; the DNA was not used to check the table's D call, TRBD2. Germline V gives CDR1 SGHTA, CDR2 FQGNSA. Including both end residues, the CDR3 is 10 amino acids long. CDR3 in amino acids: CASSLDGGDY.

This clonotype was observed at least ten times. The rearrangement uses TRBV11-1 and TRBJ2-1, with 8 bases that match TRBD2. V lost 4 bases and J lost 9; bases outside the gene matches: 14. CDR1 and CDR2 from the germline V gene are SGHAT and FQDESV (reference sequence). This CDR3 is built from 16 residues. Here the CDR3 DNA reads TGTGCCAGCAGCTCTTTCGGGACGGGGGGGACGAGTGAGCAGTTCTTC. Protein product: CASSSFGTGGTSEQFF.

The V call is TRBV13, the J call TRBJ2-5; 10 nucleotides match TRBD2. The J segment lost 5 bases and the V segment lost 3 bases, leaving 9 bases of the junction unmatched. The CDR3 contains 16 residues. CDR1 PRHDT and CDR2 FYEKMQ come from the germline V gene (reference sequence). CDR3 sequence (DNA): TGTGCCAGCAGCTTGGAGGCTAGCGGGAGCATCGAGACCCAGTACTTC. Translation: CASSLEASGSIETQYF.

By frequency in the sample, this clonotype is medium-sized (0.01 to 0.1%). The chain recombines TRBV25-1 with TRBJ2-1; D not certain. V was trimmed by 3 bases and J by 5 bases, leaving 17 bases between them. This CDR3 has 16 amino acids. Germline CDR1 and CDR2: MGHDK and SYGVNS. CDR3 protein: CASSDPNSLPNNEQFF. The CDR3 DNA is TGTGCCAGCAGTGACCCCAATAGCCTACCAAACAATGAGCAGTTCTTC.

The genes are TRBV6-5 and TRBJ2-7, with D unresolved. This CDR3 is 14 amino acids long. CDR1 is MNHEY and CDR2 is SVGAGI in the germline V gene. V lost 4 bases, J lost 3 bases, and 13 bases lay in between. The CDR3 loop reads CASSSGLLVYEQYF. The CDR3 DNA sequence: TGTGCCAGCAGTTCTGGTCTACTTGTCTACGAGCAGTACTTC.

This clonotype was found many times. This chain uses TRBV12-3 or TRBV12-4 with TRBJ2-1, with D unresolved. Trimming removed 6 bases from V and 5 bases from J, with 5 bases in between. The CDR3 consists of 11 residues. The CDR3 here is CASSLDNEQFF. The CDR3 nucleotides read TGTGCCAGCAGCCTAGACAATGAGCAGTTCTTC.

This clonotype was picked up many times. J is TRBJ1-4 and V is TRBV3-1, with D possibly being TRBD1 (6 bases). With 1 base removed from V and 6 bases from J, the gap between germline ends came to 12 bases. The CDR3 is 15 residues long. The germline CDR1 and CDR2 sequences are LGHDT and YNNKEL (reference sequence). The CDR3 coding sequence is TGTGCCAGCAGCCAAGTTAGGGGGACACATGAAAAACTGTTTTTT. Translation gives CASSQVRGTHEKLFF.

CDR3 DNA sequence: TGCGCCAGCAGTGAGGGCAGCGGGGGGACCCATTCCTACGAGCAGTACTTC. It yields the protein CASSEGSGGTHSYEQYF. This rearrangement joins TRBV10-1 to TRBJ2-7; TRBD2 agrees at 9 bases. The V and J ends lost 2 bases and 1 base, in that order; junction bases with no gene match: 9. Germline-derived CDR1 and CDR2 are WNHNN and SYGVQD (reference sequence). The CDR3 has 17 residues.

This clonotype was seen a handful of times. The CDR3 does not end in the conserved phenylalanine or tryptophan, so this is likely a read error. The chain uses TRBV7-3 and TRBJ1-1; no reliable D call. The germline V gene encodes CDR1 SGHTA and CDR2 FQGTGA. This CDR3 has 14 residues. Here the CDR3 DNA reads TGTGCCAGCAGCCGCGTCGGACCCAACATTGAAGCTTTCTCT. Protein product: CASSRVGPNIEAFS.

In its sample, this clonotype ranks as medium-sized. The chain joins TRBV10-3 to TRBJ2-1; D possibly uses TRBD1 or TRBD2 (6 bases each). The CDR3 contains 15 residues. Germline CDR1 is ENHRY and CDR2 is SYGVKD. V was trimmed by 6 bases and J by 5 bases, leaving 17 bases between them. CDR3 sequence reads: CAIRAIGGTHNEQFF. DNA for the CDR3: TGTGCCATCAGGGCTATCGGCGGGACACACAATGAGCAGTTCTTC.

Concerning this clonotype: This sequence may be a read error, since a much larger clone differs from it by one base. The chain recombines TRBV12-3 or TRBV12-4 with TRBJ2-1; D is possibly TRBD2 (6 bases). There are 14 residues in the CDR3. The CDR3 DNA reads as TGTGCCAGCAGTTTTGGAGGGACCTACAATGAGCAGTGCTTC. Translated, it gives CASSFGGTYNEQCF.

J is TRBJ1-1 and V is TRBV27; no reliable D call. Between the trimmed V and J ends, which lost 0 bases and 8 bases, there was a span of 13 bases. The CDR3 has 14 residues. Germline CDR1 and CDR2: MNHEY and SMNVEV (reference sequence). The CDR3 DNA is TGTGCCAGCAGTTTATCAACGACACGAACGGAAGCTTTCTTT. It specifies CASSLSTTRTEAFF.